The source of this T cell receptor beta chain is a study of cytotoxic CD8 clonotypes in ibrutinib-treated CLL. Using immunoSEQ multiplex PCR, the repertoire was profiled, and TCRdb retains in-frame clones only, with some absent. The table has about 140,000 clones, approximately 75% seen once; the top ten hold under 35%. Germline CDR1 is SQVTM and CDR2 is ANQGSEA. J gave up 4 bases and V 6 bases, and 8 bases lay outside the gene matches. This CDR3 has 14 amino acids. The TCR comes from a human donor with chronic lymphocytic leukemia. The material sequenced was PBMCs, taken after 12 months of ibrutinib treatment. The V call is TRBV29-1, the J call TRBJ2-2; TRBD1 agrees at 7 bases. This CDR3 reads CSVTGQLITGELFF. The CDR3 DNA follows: TGCAGCGTAACGGGACAGCTAATCACCGGGGAGCTGTTTTTT.